Shown below are 26 T cell receptor beta chains from a single sample sequenced in a study of vaccination and CD4 T cells after COVID-19 (dated by TCRdb to between 2021 and 2024). Library prep was done by PCR. Sequencing instrument: Illumina iSeq 100. At the Johns Hopkins FTIC core, DNA from the cultured CD4+ T cells underwent TCR sequencing with the Oncomine TCR Beta short-read assay. The QIAamp micro DNA kit was used to extract genomic DNA from the cultured CD4+ T cells. In TCRdb, the public reads were trimmed at Q25 with fastp and aligned with MiXCR, with productive beta chains retained. Under each unique CDR3 protein, matching rows form one entry showing the most common genes and DNA. The sample table contains some 7,000 distinct CDR3 sequences; only one count was recorded for around 30% of them. Approximately 35% of the sample comes from the top ten. The treatment or condition label of this sample denotes: approximately 9-day PBMC culture with coronavirus spike peptide pools or control peptides (ViraFEST assay). CD4+ T cells from unexposed donors were collected before the COVID-19 pandemic (2011-2018).

These receptors' antigens are unknown. Sequencing was done on a sample of CD4+ T cells from blood, cultured in vitro. The receptor set was obtained from a human donor in good health.

In nucleotides, the CDR3 is TGTGCCTGGAGTTCTCTCCGGGGGCAGGCTCAGCCCCAGCATTTT. This gives the protein CAWSSLRGQAQPQHF. This chain links TRBV30 with TRBJ1-5; maybe TRBD1 (6 bases). Trimming shortened V by 2 bases and J by 6 bases, and 17 bases separated the two germline ends. This CDR3 is 15 amino acids long. Germline lookup yields CDR1 GTSNPN and CDR2 SVGIG (reference sequence).

The V and J genes are TRBV5-8 and TRBJ2-7, with 8 bases aligning to TRBD1. The CDR3 totals 13 residues. Germline lookup yields CDR1 SGHTS and CDR2 YDEGEE. Trimming removed 2 bases from V and 6 bases from J; junction bases left unmatched: 4. Here the CDR3 reads CASSFDRGSEQYF. For the CDR3, the DNA is TGTGCCAGCAGCTTCGACAGGGGATCCGAGCAGTACTTC.

V gene TRBV27 combines with J gene TRBJ2-6; D may be TRBD1 (5 bases). Germline V gene sequence: CDR1 MNHEY, CDR2 SMNVEV (reference sequence). V was trimmed by 3 bases and J by 2 bases, leaving 11 bases between them. The CDR3 sequence is 16 residues long. The CDR3 bases are TGTGCCAGCAGTTTTCAGGCAGGGCCTGGGGCCAACGTCCTGACTTTC. It is translated as CASSFQAGPGANVLTF.

In this sample, this clonotype turned up a few times. The rearrangement joins TRBV6-5 to TRBJ1-6; D might be TRBD1 (6 bases). The V gene lost 2 bases and the J gene lost 12 bases, with 17 bases spanning the gap. In germline, CDR1 is MNHEY, CDR2 SVGAGI. The CDR3 consists of 15 residues. CDR3 region: CASSYEWEGDLPLHF. Written as DNA, the CDR3 is TGTGCCAGCAGTTACGAGTGGGAGGGGGATTTACCCCTCCACTTT.

In this sample, this clonotype turned up a few times. This chain joins TRBV7-8 and TRBJ2-2; 9 bases are a match to TRBD1. CDR1 is SGHVS, CDR2 FQNEAQ, per germline. V was pared by 5 bases and J by 8 bases, with 6 bases of the junction left unmatched. The CDR3 length is 14 residues. In DNA, the CDR3 is TGTGCCAGCAGCGCCCGGACAGGGGATGGGGAGCTGTTTTTT. Its translation: CASSARTGDGELFF. The full variable domain, its missing parts supplied by reference TRBV7-8 and TRBJ2-2, is GAGVSQSPRYKVAKRGQDVALRCDPISGHVSLFWYQQALGQGPEFLTYFQNEAQLDKSGLPSDRFFAERPEGSVSTLKIQRTQQEDSAVYLCASSARTGDGELFFGEGSRLTVL.

The gene calls are TRBV20-1 and TRBJ2-1; D is possibly TRBD2 (6 bases). Germline V gene sequence: CDR1 DFQATT, CDR2 SNEGSKA (reference sequence). CDR3 length equals 14 residues. The V gene lost 5 bases and the J gene lost 3 bases, with 14 bases spanning the gap. The CDR3 spells CSAVPDYNYNEQFF. The DNA of the CDR3 is TGCAGTGCTGTCCCGGACTACAACTACAATGAGCAGTTCTTC.

By proportion, this clonotype is medium-sized. The CDR3 here is CASRDWGTGGHQPQHF. DNA for the CDR3: TGTGCCAGCAGGGACTGGGGGACAGGGGGACATCAGCCCCAGCATTTT. The J gene is TRBJ1-5, the V gene TRBV6-1; 11 bases line up with TRBD1. Germline V lookup: CDR1 MNHNS, CDR2 SASEGT. J gave up 5 bases and V 6 bases, and 9 bases lay outside the gene matches. The CDR3 contains 16 residues.

DNA for the CDR3: TGCAGTGTTAGGGCGGCAGGGACCGACGAGCCCCAGCATTTT. Protein: CSVRAAGTDEPQHF. The V gene is TRBV20-1, the J gene TRBJ1-5, with D possibly matching TRBD1 (5 bases). Trimming took 7 bases from V and 8 from J, leaving 21 bases between them. The CDR3 covers 14 residues. Per the germline V gene, CDR1 is DFQATT and CDR2 is SNEGSKA (reference sequence).

V usage is TRBV11-3 and J usage is TRBJ2-7; 7 bases match TRBD2. Per germline, CDR1 SGHNT and CDR2 YENEEA. The CDR3 spans 15 residues. J was trimmed by 2 bases and V by 3 bases; bases with no gene match: 7. The CDR3 sequence is CASSFKSGTPYEQYF. The DNA for the CDR3 is TGTGCCAGCAGCTTTAAGAGCGGGACGCCCTACGAGCAGTACTTC.

The rearrangement uses TRBV19 and TRBJ2-7, with TRBD2 matching over 12 bases. Germline CDR1 LNHDA, CDR2 SQIVND (reference sequence). The CDR3 is 15 amino acids. J gave up 5 bases and V 4 bases, and 6 bases lay outside the gene matches. The CDR3 sequence: CASSTSGRAVHEQYF. The CDR3 coding sequence is TGTGCCAGTAGTACTAGCGGGAGGGCCGTCCACGAGCAGTACTTC.

This clonotype has more than one count but fewer than ten. CDR3 residues: CASSQLGGDEAFF. The CDR3, as DNA: TGTGCCAGCAGCCAGCTCGGGGGGGATGAAGCTTTCTTT. This chain links TRBV7-9 with TRBJ1-1, with a tentative D call TRBD1 (5 bases). V lost 5 bases and J 7 bases, leaving 14 bases between the germline ends. Looked up from germline, CDR1 is SEHNR and CDR2 is FQNEAQ (reference sequence). This CDR3 has 13 residues.

By share, this clonotype counts as medium-sized (0.01 to 0.1%). The J gene is TRBJ1-2, the V gene TRBV7-2; 10 nucleotides line up with TRBD1. Germline V gene data show CDR1 as SGHTA and CDR2 as FQGNSA. The V and J ends lost 4 bases and 4 bases, in that order; junction bases with no gene match: 3. The CDR3 is 14 amino acids. CDR3 sequence reads: CASSSGQGTYGYTF. The CDR3, as DNA: TGTGCCAGCAGCTCGGGACAGGGGACCTATGGCTACACCTTC.

The CDR3 spells CASSLSQGQGNQPQHF. CDR3 nucleotides: TGTGCCAGCAGCTTAAGCCAGGGACAGGGGAATCAGCCCCAGCATTTT. The rearrangement links TRBV7-8 to TRBJ1-5, with TRBD1 matching over 10 bases. This CDR3 has 16 residues. Germline V gene data show CDR1 as SGHVS and CDR2 as FQNEAQ. The J segment lost 4 bases and the V segment lost 2 bases, leaving 5 bases of the junction unmatched.

The V call is TRBV30, the J call TRBJ1-2; D may be TRBD1 (6 bases). CDR3 length: 12 residues. V was cut by 8 bases and J by 2 bases, with 12 bases left in between. Per the germline V gene, CDR1 is GTSNPN and CDR2 is SVGIG (reference sequence). CDR3 DNA sequence: TGTGCCCGGGACAACCGAAACTATGGCTACACCTTC. This codes for CARDNRNYGYTF.

J is TRBJ1-5 and V is TRBV19; D not resolved. Germline V CDR1 and CDR2: LNHDA, SQIVND (reference sequence). The germline V and J ends were trimmed by 7 bases and 0 bases, with 13 bases remaining between them. The CDR3 consists of 15 residues. CDR3 protein: CASTRARSSNQPQHF. The CDR3 nucleotides are TGTGCCAGTACCCGGGCCCGGTCTAGCAATCAGCCCCAGCATTTT.

This clonotype was counted a few times. The rearrangement uses TRBV24-1 and TRBJ2-5, with 12 positions matching TRBD2. This CDR3 is built from 16 residues. The germline gives CDR1 KGHDR, CDR2 SFDVKD. V trimming: 4 bases; J trimming: 5 bases; junction bases outside the gene matches: 7. CDR3: CATSDPTSGRTETQYF. The DNA of the CDR3 is TGTGCCACCAGTGACCCGACTAGCGGGAGAACGGAGACCCAGTACTTC.

Notes on this clonotype: Compared with germline, one end of the junction differs, possibly owing to a read error. The chain joins TRBV15 to TRBJ1-3, with D hard to call. The germline V gene encodes CDR1 LNHNV and CDR2 YYDKDF (reference sequence). The CDR3 length is 14 residues. The CDR3 DNA follows: TGTGTCACCAGCATGGGAGGGTCTGGAAACACCATATATTTT. Residues: CVTSMGGSGNTIYF. The full variable domain, its missing parts supplied by reference TRBV15 and TRBJ1-3, is DAMVIQNPRYQVTQFGKPVTLSCSQTLNHNVMYWYQQKSSQAPKLLFHYYDKDFNNEADTPDNFQSRRPNTSFCFLDIRSPGLGDTAMYLCVTSMGGSGNTIYFGEGSWLTVV.

CDR3: CSAGLEKAFF. For the CDR3, the DNA is TGCAGTGCTGGTCTAGAAAAAGCTTTCTTT. The chain couples TRBV20-1 to TRBJ1-1; no definite D call. Trimming took 5 bases from V and 9 from J, leaving 10 bases between them. Germline CDR1 is DFQATT and CDR2 is SNEGSKA (reference sequence). The CDR3 runs 10 residues.

This clonotype has more than one count but fewer than ten. The chain is built from TRBV2 and TRBJ1-5; D uncertain. V was trimmed by 6 bases and J by 1 base, leaving 7 bases between them. Germline V CDR1 and CDR2: SNHLY, FYNNEI. The CDR3 contains 13 residues. CDR3 bases: TGTGCCAGCAGAGGTGGGAGCAATCAGCCCCAGCATTTT. Translating gives CASRGGSNQPQHF.

This clonotype was counted a few times. The chain couples TRBV28 to TRBJ2-3; 12 bases are a match to TRBD1. Unmatched junction bases numbered 10, after V lost 5 bases and J lost 4 bases. This CDR3 spans 17 amino acids. In germline, CDR1 is MDHEN, CDR2 SYDVKM. CDR3 protein: CASSEEPGQGAPDTQYF. The CDR3 region has the DNA TGTGCCAGCAGTGAAGAACCGGGACAGGGGGCCCCAGATACGCAGTATTTT.

The gene calls are TRBV11-2 and TRBJ2-5; a possible D gene is TRBD2 (7 bases). Germline V gene lookup returns CDR1 SGHAT and CDR2 FQNNGV. Trimming shortened V by 1 base and J by 0 bases, and 12 bases separated the two germline ends. The CDR3 is made up of 16 amino acids. The CDR3 bases are TGTGCCAGCAGCTTAGTCGGGGGGCTGTACCAAGAGACCCAGTACTTC. It specifies CASSLVGGLYQETQYF.

The chain couples TRBV7-9 to TRBJ1-5, with 7 bases fitting TRBD1. CDR3 length: 13 amino acids. J was trimmed by 4 bases and V by 3 bases; bases with no gene match: 0. From germline, CDR1 is SEHNR and CDR2 FQNEAQ (reference sequence). The DNA for the CDR3 is TGTGCCAGCAGCTTGGACAGGAATCAGCCCCAGCATTTT. Encoded protein: CASSLDRNQPQHF.

This clonotype was seen more than once but under ten times. The chain employs TRBV19 and TRBJ1-5, with 10 bases matching TRBD1. V gave up 9 bases and J gave up 6 bases; unmatched junction bases: 5. The CDR3 spans 13 residues. CDR1 and CDR2 from the germline V gene are LNHDA and SQIVND (reference sequence). For the CDR3, the DNA is TGTGCCAGCGGACAGGGGGTGCGTCAGCCCCAGCATTTT. Translation gives CASGQGVRQPQHF.

This clonotype was picked up a small number of times. This chain links TRBV7-2 with TRBJ2-7; D remains ambiguous. Germline assignment: CDR1 SGHTA and CDR2 FQGNSA. CDR3 length: 19 amino acids. Trimming pared 2 bases from V and 0 bases from J, leaving 23 bases between. The CDR3 DNA is TGTGCCAGCAGCTTATACCCTCCCATTGGGCGCCATAGCTCCTACGAGCAGTACTTC. Translation gives CASSLYPPIGRHSSYEQYF.

The CDR3 loop reads CASSHQISGANVLTF. CDR3 nucleotides: TGTGCCAGCAGCCACCAGATCTCTGGGGCCAACGTCCTGACTTTC. The rearrangement links TRBV7-2 to TRBJ2-6; D is unresolved. V lost 5 bases to trimming and J lost 0 bases, with 8 bases between them. CDR1 SGHTA and CDR2 FQGNSA come from the germline V gene. This CDR3 comprises 15 residues.

The V gene is TRBV25-1, the J gene TRBJ1-6, with D perhaps matching TRBD1 (5 bases). Germline loops: CDR1 MGHDK, CDR2 SYGVNS. The V end lost 1 base, the J end lost 7 bases, and 5 bases lay between the germline ends. The CDR3 sequence is 13 residues long. CDR3 DNA sequence: TGTGCCAGCAGTGAATGGGGCAATTCACCCCTCCACTTT. Its translation is CASSEWGNSPLHF.